Shown below are 19 T cell receptor beta chains from a single sample sequenced in a study of cytomegalovirus exposure and HLA in healthy donors. PCR was performed using 60 Vbeta and 13 Jbeta primers. Method: immunoSEQ multiplex PCR; TCRdb's copy keeps in-frame clones and lacks some. The table lists some 180,000 clones, more than 70% of them singletons. The sequenced sample was PBMCs. These receptors all stem from a middle-aged man in good health and CMV-seropositive.

This clone appeared once. The rearrangement joins TRBV6-5 to TRBJ1-1; 7 nucleotides line up with TRBD1. J lost 8 bases, V lost 5 bases, and 8 bases had no gene match. This CDR3 has 13 amino acids. Germline values: CDR1 MNHEY, CDR2 SVGAGI. This CDR3 reads CASSPHRGGEAFF. CDR3 coding DNA: TGTGCCAGCAGTCCTCACAGGGGAGGAGAAGCTTTCTTT.

The J gene is TRBJ1-3, the V gene TRBV7-8, with unresolved D. Per the germline V gene, CDR1 is SGHVS and CDR2 is FQNEAQ. Trimming left V 4 bases short and J 0 bases short, with 16 bases between. The length of the CDR3 is 17 residues. CDR3 region: CASSSTLDGVSGNTIYF. CDR3 DNA: TGTGCCAGCAGCTCTACGCTCGACGGAGTCTCTGGAAACACCATATATTTT.

V usage is TRBV7-2 and J usage is TRBJ1-1, with D maybe TRBD1 (5 bases). Germline CDR1 reads SGHTA; CDR2 reads FQGNSA. The CDR3 is made up of 16 amino acids. The ends were cut back, 5 bases at V and 1 base at J, with 17 bases in the middle. The CDR3 reads CASSRRQQISNTEAFF. In nucleotides, the CDR3 is TGTGCCAGCAGCCGACGACAGCAAATCTCGAACACTGAAGCTTTCTTT. Variable domain in full (rest from reference TRBV7-2 and TRBJ1-1): GAGVSQSPSNKVTEKGKDVELRCDPISGHTALYWYRQSLGQGLEFLIYFQGNSAPDKSGLPSDRFSAERTGGSVSTLTIQRTQQEDSAVYLCASSRRQQISNTEAFFGQGTRLTVV.

Points on this clone: Other DNA variants within this sample encode the same CDR3. J is TRBJ2-5 and V is TRBV10-3, with D tentatively TRBD1 (5 bases). Germline V gene lookup returns CDR1 ENHRY and CDR2 SYGVKD. V was clipped by 5 bases and J by 5 bases, with 12 bases between them. The CDR3 has 13 residues. The DNA for the CDR3 is TGTGCCATCAGTAATAGGGGTGGGGAGACCCAGTACTTC. It codes for CAISNRGGETQYF.

This clone was observed a handful of times. The rearrangement joins TRBV18 to TRBJ2-5; D unclear. This CDR3 is built from 16 residues. The germline V gene encodes CDR1 KGHSH and CDR2 LQKENI. The V gene lost 0 bases and the J gene lost 5 bases, with 16 bases spanning the gap. The CDR3 nucleotides read TGTGCCAGCTCACCACCAACGGCTGGGTTCGGGGAGACCCAGTACTTC. This sequence encodes CASSPPTAGFGETQYF.

The chain employs TRBV5-6 and TRBJ2-7; TRBD1 agrees at 8 bases. CDR1 and CDR2 (germline): SGHDT, YYEEEE. CDR3 length equals 15 residues. V lost 2 bases to trimming and J lost 3 bases; unmatched junction nucleotides: 7. The CDR3 loop reads CASSLGGTGHYEQYF. The DNA for the CDR3 is TGTGCCAGCAGCTTAGGTGGGACAGGCCACTACGAGCAGTACTTC.

The J gene is TRBJ1-2, the V gene TRBV7-9, with a tentative D call TRBD1 (6 bases). From germline, CDR1 is SEHNR and CDR2 FQNEAQ (reference sequence). The CDR3 runs 13 residues. The V and J ends lost 5 bases and 7 bases respectively, with 14 bases between them. DNA for the CDR3: TGTGCCAGCAGCGCAAGATCAGGGGCTGGCTACACCTTC. Translated, it gives CASSARSGAGYTF.

The V call is TRBV30, the J call TRBJ2-1; D uncertain. The length of the CDR3 is 11 residues. Deletions cut 2 bases from V and 8 bases from J, with 7 bases between. From germline, CDR1 is GTSNPN and CDR2 SVGIG (reference sequence). Here the CDR3 reads CAWSRFDEQFF. CDR3 in DNA: TGTGCCTGGAGTCGTTTTGATGAGCAGTTCTTC. Drawing the rest from reference TRBV30 and TRBJ2-1, the complete variable domain is SQTIHQWPATLVQPVGSPLSLECTVEGTSNPNLYWYRQAAGRGLQLLFYSVGIGQISSEVPQNLSASRPQDRQFILSSKKLLLSDSGFYLCAWSRFDEQFFGPGTRLTVL.

V usage is TRBV7-9 and J usage is TRBJ2-1; 7 nucleotides line up with TRBD2. V trimming: 5 bases; J trimming: 2 bases; junction bases outside the gene matches: 12. The length of the CDR3 is 17 residues. Germline CDR1 SEHNR, CDR2 FQNEAQ (reference sequence). CDR3 protein: CASSNVAGRSAYNEQFF. For the CDR3, the DNA is TGTGCCAGCAGCAACGTAGCGGGCCGATCCGCCTACAATGAGCAGTTCTTC.

The rearrangement uses TRBV19 and TRBJ1-5, with D possibly being TRBD1 (5 bases). This CDR3 has 14 residues. The V gene's germline CDR1 is LNHDA and CDR2 SQIVND (reference sequence). Trimming stripped 7 bases from V and 0 bases from J, with 10 bases between. The CDR3 here is CASNSGYSNQPQHF. CDR3 in DNA: TGTGCCAGTAATTCAGGGTATAGCAATCAGCCCCAGCATTTT.

With respect to this clone: The junction departs from the called germline gene at one end, perhaps through a read error. The rearrangement joins TRBV29-1 to TRBJ2-7; TRBD1 agrees at 7 bases. This CDR3 comprises 15 residues. Per germline, CDR1 SQVTM and CDR2 ANQGSEA. CDR3 sequence reads: CSVEAGRGGRYERYF. The CDR3 DNA reads as TGCAGCGTTGAAGCGGGTAGAGGGGGCCGTTACGAGCGGTACTTC.

The rearrangement links TRBV7-9 to TRBJ2-5; 7 bases fit TRBD1. Losses at the gene ends were 8 bases for V and 5 bases for J; bases not matched to a gene: 8. The length of the CDR3 is 13 residues. The germline V gene has CDR1 SEHNR and CDR2 FQNEAQ (reference sequence). The CDR3 DNA sequence: TGTGCCAGCTCAAAGGGACAGTCCGAGACCCAGTACTTC. As protein: CASSKGQSETQYF.

The rearrangement joins TRBV2 to TRBJ2-6; 7 bases line up with TRBD1. CDR3 size: 16 residues. Germline V CDR1 and CDR2: SNHLY, FYNNEI. V trimming: 5 bases; J trimming: 1 base; junction bases outside the gene matches: 5. The CDR3 DNA reads as TGTGCCAGCAGTAGAGAGACAGGGTCTGGGGCCAACGTCCTGACTTTC. Amino acid sequence: CASSRETGSGANVLTF.

The V and J genes are TRBV5-1 and TRBJ2-2, with D perhaps matching TRBD2 (5 bases). The germline V gene has CDR1 SGHRS and CDR2 YFSETQ. This CDR3 has 16 residues. The germline V and J ends were trimmed by 6 bases and 1 base, with 16 bases remaining between them. The CDR3 coding sequence is TGCGCCAGCACCGCGGGTAGGGCCAGGAACACCGGGGAGCTGTTTTTT. Translated: CASTAGRARNTGELFF.

The chain recombines TRBV15 with TRBJ2-2; 11 nucleotides agree with TRBD2. The CDR3 sequence is 15 residues long. V lost 8 bases and J lost 4; bases outside the gene matches: 6. Germline V gives CDR1 LNHNV, CDR2 YYDKDF (reference sequence). As DNA, the CDR3 is TGTGCCACCTTAGCGGGAGGGCCCAGCACCGGGGAGCTGTTTTTT. Translating it yields CATLAGGPSTGELFF.

This clone was seen a handful of times. The genes are TRBV9 and TRBJ1-3; TRBD1 agrees at 9 bases. CDR3 length equals 17 residues. The germline V gene has CDR1 SGDLS and CDR2 YYNGEE. The J segment lost 3 bases and the V segment lost 0 bases, leaving 7 bases of the junction unmatched. The CDR3 region is CASSVEGTGSFGNTIYF. CDR3 coding DNA: TGTGCCAGCAGCGTAGAAGGGACAGGGTCCTTTGGAAACACCATATATTTT.

The chain has TRBV28 and TRBJ1-5; D gene ambiguous. Trimming left V 7 bases short and J 6 bases short, with 28 bases between. From germline, CDR1 is MDHEN and CDR2 SYDVKM. The length of the CDR3 is 18 residues. This chain's CDR3 is CASKKTAEGSGFVQPQHF. The CDR3 DNA reads as TGTGCCAGCAAGAAAACGGCCGAGGGAAGCGGGTTTGTTCAGCCCCAGCATTTT.

The chain recombines TRBV7-2 with TRBJ2-2; D is undetermined. V was cut by 3 bases and J by 3 bases, with 5 bases left in between. CDR1 is SGHTA and CDR2 is FQGNSA in the germline V gene. The CDR3 covers 13 residues. CDR3 nucleotide sequence: TGTGCCAGCAGCTTCCCTCACACCGGGGAGCTGTTTTTT. Its translation: CASSFPHTGELFF.

V gene TRBV7-8 combines with J gene TRBJ1-1; 8 nucleotides align to TRBD1. There are 15 residues in the CDR3. V shed 3 bases, J shed 3 bases, and the junction held 6 bases outside the gene matches. Germline assignment: CDR1 SGHVS and CDR2 FQNEAQ. The CDR3: CASSFWTGIDTEAFF. CDR3 nucleotide sequence: TGTGCCAGCAGCTTTTGGACAGGGATTGACACTGAAGCTTTCTTT.